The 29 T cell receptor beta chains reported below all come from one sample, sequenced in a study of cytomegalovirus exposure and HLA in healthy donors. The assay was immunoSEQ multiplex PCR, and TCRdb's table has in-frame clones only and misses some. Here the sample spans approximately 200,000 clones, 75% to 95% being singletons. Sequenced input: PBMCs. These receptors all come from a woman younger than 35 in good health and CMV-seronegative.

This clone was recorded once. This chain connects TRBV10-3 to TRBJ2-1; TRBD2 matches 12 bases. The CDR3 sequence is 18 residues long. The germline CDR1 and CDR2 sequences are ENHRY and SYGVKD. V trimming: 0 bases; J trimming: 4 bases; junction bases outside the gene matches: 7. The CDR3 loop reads CAISESRQGTSGYNEQFF. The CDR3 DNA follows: TGTGCCATCAGTGAGTCCCGGCAAGGGACTAGCGGGTACAATGAGCAGTTCTTC.

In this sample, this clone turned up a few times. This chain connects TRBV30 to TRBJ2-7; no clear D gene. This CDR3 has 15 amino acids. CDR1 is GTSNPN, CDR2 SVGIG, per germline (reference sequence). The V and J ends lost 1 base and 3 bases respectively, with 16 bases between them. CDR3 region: CAWSGGLRGSYEQYF. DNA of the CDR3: TGTGCCTGGAGTGGAGGTCTCCGCGGAAGCTACGAGCAGTACTTC.

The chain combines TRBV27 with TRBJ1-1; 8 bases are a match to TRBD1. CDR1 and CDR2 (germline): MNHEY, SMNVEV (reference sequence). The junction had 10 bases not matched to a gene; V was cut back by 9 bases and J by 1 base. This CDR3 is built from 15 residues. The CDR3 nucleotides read TGTGCCAGTACTACAGGGGGATTCGCGAACACTGAAGCTTTCTTT. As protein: CASTTGGFANTEAFF.

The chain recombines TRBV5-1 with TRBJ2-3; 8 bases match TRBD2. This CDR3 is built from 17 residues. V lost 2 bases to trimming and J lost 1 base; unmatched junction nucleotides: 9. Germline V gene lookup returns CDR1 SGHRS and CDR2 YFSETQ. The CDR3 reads CASSFGTSSSRTDTQYF. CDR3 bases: TGCGCCAGCAGCTTCGGGACTAGTTCTTCCCGCACAGATACGCAGTATTTT.

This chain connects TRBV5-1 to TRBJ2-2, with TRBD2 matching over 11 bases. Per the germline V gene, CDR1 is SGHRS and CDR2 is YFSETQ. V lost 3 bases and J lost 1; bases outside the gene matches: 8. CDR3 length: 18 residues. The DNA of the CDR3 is TGCGCCAGCAGCTCTCCACTAGCGGGAGCCGTGAACACCGGGGAGCTGTTTTTT. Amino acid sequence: CASSSPLAGAVNTGELFF.

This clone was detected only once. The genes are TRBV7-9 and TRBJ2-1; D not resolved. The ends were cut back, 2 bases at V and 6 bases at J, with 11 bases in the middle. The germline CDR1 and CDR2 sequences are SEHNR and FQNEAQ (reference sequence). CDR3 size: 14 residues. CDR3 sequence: CASSLRSGSNEQFF. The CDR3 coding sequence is TGTGCCAGCAGCTTAAGATCGGGTAGCAATGAGCAGTTCTTC.

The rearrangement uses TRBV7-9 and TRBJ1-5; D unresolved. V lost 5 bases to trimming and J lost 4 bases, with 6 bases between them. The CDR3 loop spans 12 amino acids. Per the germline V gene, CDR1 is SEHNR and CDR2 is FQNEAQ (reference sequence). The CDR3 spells CASSQFNQPQHF. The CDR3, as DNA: TGTGCCAGCAGCCAATTTAATCAGCCCCAGCATTTT.

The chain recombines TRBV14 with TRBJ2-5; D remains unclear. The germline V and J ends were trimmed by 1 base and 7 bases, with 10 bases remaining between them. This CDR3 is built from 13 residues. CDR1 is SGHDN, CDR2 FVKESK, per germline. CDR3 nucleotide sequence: TGTGCCAGCAGCCAAGGCACGACATCGACCCAGTACTTC. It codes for CASSQGTTSTQYF.

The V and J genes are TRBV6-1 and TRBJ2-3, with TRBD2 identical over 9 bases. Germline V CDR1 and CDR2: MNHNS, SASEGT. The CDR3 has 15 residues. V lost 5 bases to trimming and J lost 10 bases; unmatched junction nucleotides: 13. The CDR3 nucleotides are TGTGCCAGCAGTCCGGTGGGAGCGGGAGGCGAGCCGCAGTATTTT. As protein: CASSPVGAGGEPQYF.

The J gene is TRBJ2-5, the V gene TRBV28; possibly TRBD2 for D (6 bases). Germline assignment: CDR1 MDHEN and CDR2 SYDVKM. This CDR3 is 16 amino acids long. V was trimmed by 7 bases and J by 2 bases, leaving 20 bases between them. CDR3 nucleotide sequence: TGTGCCAGCACATATACGCAGGGACTCGCTCAAGAGACCCAGTACTTC. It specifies CASTYTQGLAQETQYF.

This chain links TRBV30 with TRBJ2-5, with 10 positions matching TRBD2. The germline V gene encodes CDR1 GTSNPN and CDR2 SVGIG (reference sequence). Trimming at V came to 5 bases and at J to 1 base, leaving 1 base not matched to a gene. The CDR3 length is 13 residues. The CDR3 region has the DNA TGTGCCTGGGGACTAGCGGTCCAAGAGACCCAGTACTTC. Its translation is CAWGLAVQETQYF. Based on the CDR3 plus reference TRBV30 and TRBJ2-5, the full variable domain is SQTIHQWPATLVQPVGSPLSLECTVEGTSNPNLYWYRQAAGRGLQLLFYSVGIGQISSEVPQNLSASRPQDRQFILSSKKLLLSDSGFYLCAWGLAVQETQYFGPGTRLLVL.

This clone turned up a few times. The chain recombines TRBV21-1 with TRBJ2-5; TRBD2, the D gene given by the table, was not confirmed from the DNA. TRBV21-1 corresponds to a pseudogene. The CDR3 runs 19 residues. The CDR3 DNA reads TGTGCCAGCAGCATCACGGGGGACGCAGGACTCCGGTCTCAAGAGACCCAGTACTTC. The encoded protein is CASSITGDAGLRSQETQYF.

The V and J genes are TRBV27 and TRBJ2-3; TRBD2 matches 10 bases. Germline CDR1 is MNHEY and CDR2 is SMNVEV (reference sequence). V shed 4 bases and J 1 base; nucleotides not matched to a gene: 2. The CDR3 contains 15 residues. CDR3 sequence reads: CASSYLAGGTDTQYF. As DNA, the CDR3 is TGTGCCAGCAGTTACCTAGCGGGAGGCACAGATACGCAGTATTTT.

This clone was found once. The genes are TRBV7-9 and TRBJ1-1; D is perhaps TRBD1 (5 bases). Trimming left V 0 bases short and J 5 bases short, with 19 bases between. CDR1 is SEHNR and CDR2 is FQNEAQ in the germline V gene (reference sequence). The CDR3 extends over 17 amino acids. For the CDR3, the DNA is TGTGCCAGCAGCTTAGCAAGGGGTTTGGGATTTGCAACTGAAGCTTTCTTT. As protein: CASSLARGLGFATEAFF.

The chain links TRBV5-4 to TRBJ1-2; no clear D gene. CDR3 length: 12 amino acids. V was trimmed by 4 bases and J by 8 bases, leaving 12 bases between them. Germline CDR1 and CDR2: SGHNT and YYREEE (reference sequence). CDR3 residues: CASSLEGSGYTF. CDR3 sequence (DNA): TGTGCCAGCAGCCTTGAGGGAAGCGGCTACACCTTC.

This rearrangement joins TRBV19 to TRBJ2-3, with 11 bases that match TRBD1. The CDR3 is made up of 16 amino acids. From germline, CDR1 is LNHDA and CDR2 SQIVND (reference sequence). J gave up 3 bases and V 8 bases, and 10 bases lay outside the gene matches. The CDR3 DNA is TGTGCCAGTGGGCCGACCCGGGACAGGGGGACAGATACGCAGTATTTT. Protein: CASGPTRDRGTDTQYF.

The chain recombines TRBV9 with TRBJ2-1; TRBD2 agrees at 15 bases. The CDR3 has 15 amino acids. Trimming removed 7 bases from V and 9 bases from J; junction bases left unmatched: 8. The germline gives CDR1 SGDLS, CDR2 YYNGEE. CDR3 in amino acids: CASLPGLAGGSEQFF. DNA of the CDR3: TGTGCCAGCTTACCGGGACTAGCGGGAGGTAGTGAGCAGTTCTTC.

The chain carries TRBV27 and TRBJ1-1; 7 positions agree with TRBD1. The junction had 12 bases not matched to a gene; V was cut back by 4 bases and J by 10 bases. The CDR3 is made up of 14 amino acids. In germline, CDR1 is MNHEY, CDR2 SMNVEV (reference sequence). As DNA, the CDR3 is TGTGCCAGCAGTTCCTGGGGGACAGTAAGTCGAGCTTTCTTT. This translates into CASSSWGTVSRAFF.

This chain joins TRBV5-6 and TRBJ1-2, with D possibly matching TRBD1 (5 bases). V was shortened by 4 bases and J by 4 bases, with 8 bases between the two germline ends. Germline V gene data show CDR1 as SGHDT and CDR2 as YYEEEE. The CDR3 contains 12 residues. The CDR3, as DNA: TGTGCCAGCAGCACCGACAGCTATGGCTACACCTTC. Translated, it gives CASSTDSYGYTF.

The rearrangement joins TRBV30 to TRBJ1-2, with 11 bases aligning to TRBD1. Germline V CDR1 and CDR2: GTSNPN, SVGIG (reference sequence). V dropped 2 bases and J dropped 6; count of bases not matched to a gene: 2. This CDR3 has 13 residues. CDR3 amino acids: CAWSWTGGDGYTF. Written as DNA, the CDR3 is TGTGCCTGGAGTTGGACAGGGGGCGATGGCTACACCTTC.

CDR3 DNA: TGTGCCAGCAGTGAACACAGGGGGACTGAAGCTTTCTTT. Encoded protein: CASSEHRGTEAFF. This chain uses TRBV2 with TRBJ1-1; 8 bases match TRBD1. Losses at the gene ends were 2 bases for V and 5 bases for J; bases not matched to a gene: 1. This CDR3 spans 13 amino acids. Germline-derived CDR1 and CDR2 are SNHLY and FYNNEI.

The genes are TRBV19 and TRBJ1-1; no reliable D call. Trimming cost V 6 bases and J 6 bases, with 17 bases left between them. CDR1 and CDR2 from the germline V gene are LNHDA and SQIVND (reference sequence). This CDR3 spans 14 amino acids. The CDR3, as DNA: TGTGCCAGTAGCCCGAGGAGGACTACCGCTGAAGCTTTCTTT. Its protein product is CASSPRRTTAEAFF.

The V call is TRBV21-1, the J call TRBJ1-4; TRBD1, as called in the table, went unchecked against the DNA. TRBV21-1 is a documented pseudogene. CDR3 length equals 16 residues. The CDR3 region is CASSKENRGMGEKLFF. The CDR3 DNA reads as TGTGCCAGCAGCAAAGAGAACAGGGGGATGGGTGAAAAACTGTTTTTT.

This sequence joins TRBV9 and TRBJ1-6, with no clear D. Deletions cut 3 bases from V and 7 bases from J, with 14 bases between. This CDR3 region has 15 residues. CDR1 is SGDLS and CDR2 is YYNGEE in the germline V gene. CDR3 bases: TGTGCCAGCAGCGAGACATTAGACATGAATTCACCCCTCCACTTT. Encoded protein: CASSETLDMNSPLHF.

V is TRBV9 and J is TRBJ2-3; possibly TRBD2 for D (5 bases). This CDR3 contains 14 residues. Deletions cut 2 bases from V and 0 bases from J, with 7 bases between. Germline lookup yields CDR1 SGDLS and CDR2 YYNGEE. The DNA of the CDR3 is TGTGCCAGCAGCGTTGAGGGAAGCACAGATACGCAGTATTTT. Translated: CASSVEGSTDTQYF.

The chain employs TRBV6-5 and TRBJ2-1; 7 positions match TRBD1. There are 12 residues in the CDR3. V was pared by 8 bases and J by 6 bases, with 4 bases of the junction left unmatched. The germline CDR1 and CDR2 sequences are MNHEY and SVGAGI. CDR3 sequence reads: CASGTGANEQFF. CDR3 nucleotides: TGTGCCAGCGGAACAGGGGCCAATGAGCAGTTCTTC.

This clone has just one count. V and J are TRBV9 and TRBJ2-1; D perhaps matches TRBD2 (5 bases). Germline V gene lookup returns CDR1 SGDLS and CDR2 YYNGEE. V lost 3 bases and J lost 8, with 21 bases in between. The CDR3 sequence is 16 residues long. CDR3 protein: CASSAELRGGSDEQFF. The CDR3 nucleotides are TGTGCCAGCAGCGCAGAGCTCCGCGGAGGATCCGATGAGCAGTTCTTC.

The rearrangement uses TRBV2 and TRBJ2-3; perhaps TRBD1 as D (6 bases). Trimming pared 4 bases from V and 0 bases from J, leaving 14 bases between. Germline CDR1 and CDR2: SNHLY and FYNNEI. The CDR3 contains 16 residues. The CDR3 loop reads CASSVFDRLSTDTQYF. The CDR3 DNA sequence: TGTGCCAGCAGTGTTTTTGACAGGCTGAGCACAGATACGCAGTATTTT.

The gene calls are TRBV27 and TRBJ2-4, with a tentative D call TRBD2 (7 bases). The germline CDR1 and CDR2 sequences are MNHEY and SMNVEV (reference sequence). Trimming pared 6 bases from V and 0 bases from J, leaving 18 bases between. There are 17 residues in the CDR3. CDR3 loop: CASRPLGGGLAKNIQYF. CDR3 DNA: TGTGCCAGCAGACCTCTGGGGGGGGGCTTAGCCAAAAACATTCAGTACTTC.